A selection of T cell receptor beta chains follows, all from one sample in a study of regulatory T cells in long-lasting Graves disease. TCRdb itself ran the multiplex PCR reads through MiXCR, one entry per CDR3 protein. Among 450,000 to 700,000 distinct CDR3 sequences listed, roughly 12% were seen once. These data also formed part of another study, on T cells in Graves' hyperthyroidism and ophthalmopathy.

Sample: peripheral blood mononuclear cells (PBMCs), taken at new diagnosis, from a patient treated with antithyroid drugs. All receptors derive from a man aged 25-40 years with Graves disease. Each CDR3 is given with its conserved first and last residue. Each record gives: J gene, D gene, clone size, V gene, CDR3 DNA, CDR3 protein. D genes are given only for firm matches. Some rows have no size entry. The others give once, few or many, or a class for an expanded clone.

TRBJ2-3	TRBD2	few	TRBV5-6	TGTGCCAGCAGCTTTGGGCTAGCGGGCTTCACAGATGCGCAGTATTTT	CASSFGLAGFTDAQYF
TRBJ1-5	NA	few	TRBV5-6	TGTGCCAGCAGTTCTTGGGGGGCTCAGCCCCAGCATTTT	CASSSWGAQPQHF
TRBJ2-1	TRBD2	NA	TRBV9	TGTGCCAGCAGCCAATACTCGGGAGGATCCTACAATGAGCAGCTCTTC	CASSQYSGGSYNEQLF
TRBJ2-5	NA	NA	TRBV6-2/TRBV6-3	TGTGCCAGCAGTGAAGACCAACGCCAGTACTTC	CASSEDQRQYF
TRBJ1-2	NA	NA	TRBV9	TGTGCCAACCAGAGCTCGGGAGCTAACTATGGCTACACCTTC	CANQSSGANYGYTF
TRBJ1-5	TRBD1	few	TRBV2	TGTGCCAGCAACGGAAGGGACAGGGTATTGGGGAGCAATCAGCCCCAGCATTTT	CASNGRDRVLGSNQPQHF
TRBJ2-7	TRBD2	few	TRBV7-2	TGTGCCAGCAGTTCCCAGGGACTAGCGGGAGGAGAGCAGTACTTC	CASSSQGLAGGEQYF
TRBJ1-2	TRBD1	many	TRBV5-1	TGCGCCAGCGAAGCGACAGGGGGCTATGGCTACACCTTC	CASEATGGYGYTF
TRBJ2-3	TRBD2	few	TRBV3-1	TGTGCCAGCAGCCAAGGGACTAGCGGGACGCCTCCGCAGTATTTT	CASSQGTSGTPPQYF
TRBJ1-5	NA	many	TRBV12-3/TRBV12-4	TGTGCCAGCACCCTAGGGGCAGTCCAGCCCCAGCATTTT	CASTLGAVQPQHF
TRBJ1-2	NA	many	TRBV3-1	TGTGCCAGCAGCCAACAGGAGATCTATGGCTACACCTTC	CASSQQEIYGYTF
TRBJ1-1	NA	many	TRBV27	TGTGCCAGCAGTTTTAAGACAGGAATGAACACTGAAGCTTTCTTT	CASSFKTGMNTEAFF
TRBJ2-1	NA	NA	TRBV18	TGTGCCAGCTCACCACCCGAAATCTCCTACAATGAGCAGTTCTTC	CASSPPEISYNEQFF
TRBJ1-5	NA	NA	TRBV3-1	TGTGCCAGCAGCCACTCCCCTTCAAGGAGAGGTGCAGGTTTAAGTCAGCCCCAGCATTTT	CASSHSPSRRGAGLSQPQHF
TRBJ2-3	NA	many	TRBV24-1	TGTGCCACCAGTCGAACATACACAGATACGCAGTATTTT	CATSRTYTDTQYF
TRBJ1-2	TRBD1	many	TRBV27	TGTGCCAGCAGCCCCGTCAGGGGGGTGGATCTTGGTGGCTACACCTTC	CASSPVRGVDLGGYTF
TRBJ1-6	TRBD1	NA	TRBV5-1	TGCGCCAGCAGCTTGGAGACGGGACAGGGGGCGCCCATCGGCCATTCACCCCTCCACTTT	CASSLETGQGAPIGHSPLHF
TRBJ2-1	NA	many	TRBV29-1	TGCAGTACGGAGGAGAATGAGCAGTTCTTC	CSTEENEQFF
TRBJ2-7	NA	many	TRBV7-9	TGTGCCAGCAGCTTACCCGGGGCCGAGCAGTACTTC	CASSLPGAEQYF
TRBJ2-1	NA	many	TRBV11-2	TGTGCCAGCAGCTCGGTACGGGGGTACAATGAGCAGTTCTTC	CASSSVRGYNEQFF
TRBJ1-5	NA	many	TRBV6-1	TGTGCCAGCAGTCCTGCAGGGGCGGGCAATCAGCCCCAGCATTTT	CASSPAGAGNQPQHF
TRBJ2-7	NA	many	TRBV15	TGTGCCACCAGCAGAGATGGGGTTTCGAACTCCTACGAGCAGTACTTC	CATSRDGVSNSYEQYF
TRBJ1-3	TRBD1	NA	TRBV29-1	TGCAGCGTTGGACGACAGGGGGCTGGAAACACCATATATTTT	CSVGRQGAGNTIYF
TRBJ2-7	NA	NA	TRBV7-9	TGTGCCAGCAGCTTAGTGGGGGGGGGCTACGATCAGTACTTC	CASSLVGGGYDQYF
TRBJ1-5	TRBD1	NA	TRBV6-1	TGTGCCAGCAGAAAGGGGGCGGGGGGTCAGCCCCAGCATTTT	CASRKGAGGQPQHF
TRBJ2-1	NA	few	TRBV20-1	TGCAGTGCTAGAGAGGGTAGCGGAATTTACAATGAGCAGTTCTTC	CSAREGSGIYNEQFF
TRBJ1-1	NA	many	TRBV20-1	TGCAGTGCCAAGCGTGAGGCGATGAACACTGAAGCTTTCTTT	CSAKREAMNTEAFF
TRBJ2-2	NA	NA	TRBV13	TGTGCCAGCAGCCCCAGGGTTTCGAACACCGGGGAGCTGTTTTTT	CASSPRVSNTGELFF
TRBJ2-6	NA	NA	TRBV20-1	TGCAGTGCTAGTCCGGGGTACCGACTCTCTGGGGCCAACGTCCTGACTTTC	CSASPGYRLSGANVLTF
TRBJ2-6	NA	many	TRBV29-1	TGCAGCGTTGTGGGTTCCGGGGCCAACGTCCTGACTTTC	CSVVGSGANVLTF
TRBJ2-1	TRBD1	many	TRBV20-1	TGCAGTGCAGGGGGACAGGGCGTCGAGCAGTTCTTC	CSAGGQGVEQFF
TRBJ2-3	TRBD2	many	TRBV20-1	TGCAGTGCACCTGGGGAAGCGGGAGGACCACTACCGGATACGCAGTATTTT	CSAPGEAGGPLPDTQYF
TRBJ2-7	NA	many	TRBV12-5	TGTGCTAGTGGTTTGGTCCTCCCTACCGGGACCGACTCCTACGAGCAGTACTTC	CASGLVLPTGTDSYEQYF
TRBJ2-3	TRBD2	many	TRBV20-1	TGCAGTGCAACCGGGACTAGCGCGAGCACAGATACGCAGTATTTT	CSATGTSASTDTQYF
TRBJ1-2	NA	many	TRBV11-1	TGTGCCAGCAGCCCCAGTGGTAACTATGGCTACACCTTC	CASSPSGNYGYTF
TRBJ1-2	TRBD1	few	TRBV11-2	TGTGCCAGCAGCCTCGCATTGACGGGACAGGGGTCCGGCTACACCTTC	CASSLALTGQGSGYTF
TRBJ2-1	NA	NA	TRBV3-1	TGTGCCAGCAGGGGGGGGGCCAATGAGCAGTTCTTC	CASRGGANEQFF
TRBJ2-5	NA	few	TRBV9	TGTGCCAGCAGCTTAGGCGGAGGGTCCCCACAAGAGACCCAGTACTTC	CASSLGGGSPQETQYF
TRBJ2-1	NA	many	TRBV7-2	TGTGCCAGCAGCTTAGCGCGGACAGTGGGACATGAGCAGTTCTTC	CASSLARTVGHEQFF
TRBJ2-7	TRBD1	NA	TRBV19	TGTGCCAGTAGTATGTTGTCGGGACAGGTTAAGGACGAGCAGTACTTC	CASSMLSGQVKDEQYF
TRBJ2-4	TRBD2	many	TRBV2	TGTGCCAGCAGTGACCTAGCGGGAGATTTAGCCAAAAACATTCAGTACTTC	CASSDLAGDLAKNIQYF
TRBJ2-7	TRBD1	many	TRBV11-2	TGTGCCAGCAACTTACGGTACAGGGGGTTGGCCCCCGGGGAGAGCTTC	CASNLRYRGLAPGESF
TRBJ2-4	NA	few	TRBV18	TGTGCCAGCTCACCAAGTCCCACCAGGGGCGGGAGATGGACCAAAAACATTCAGTACTTC	CASSPSPTRGGRWTKNIQYF
TRBJ2-3	TRBD2	NA	TRBV19	TGTGCCAGTAGTATACCGGGACTAGAAGATACGCAGTATTTT	CASSIPGLEDTQYF
TRBJ2-1	NA	many	TRBV19	TGTGCCAGTAGTTATGGACCCACCGACAATGAGCAGTTCTTC	CASSYGPTDNEQFF
TRBJ2-2	TRBD2	many	TRBV7-2	TGTGCCAGCAGTAAGAGCGGGAGGGAGCTGTTTTTT	CASSKSGRELFF
TRBJ1-6	NA	NA	TRBV9	TGTGCCAGCAGCGTAGGAGGGGGGAGCTCCTATAATTCACCCCTCCACTTT	CASSVGGGSSYNSPLHF
TRBJ2-5	TRBD2	many	TRBV29-1	TGCAGCGTGGGCACTAGCGGCCAAGAGACCCAGTACTTC	CSVGTSGQETQYF
TRBJ1-3	NA	NA	TRBV7-8	TGTGCCAGCAGCCCCCATACTGGAAACACCATATATTTT	CASSPHTGNTIYF
TRBJ2-2	NA	few	TRBV6-2/TRBV6-3	TGTGCCAGCAGTGATTGGTTCGGAAGGAGGGGTCCCCCGGGACAAAACACCGGGGAGCTGTTTTTT	CASSDWFGRRGPPGQNTGELFF
TRBJ2-5	NA	many	TRBV12-3/TRBV12-4	TGTGCCAGCAGCTTGGTTCAGAGGGAGACCCAGTACTTC	CASSLVQRETQYF
TRBJ2-1	TRBD2	many	TRBV5-1	TGCGCCAGCAGCCCGACGGCGGGAGTGGCATACAATGAGCAGTTCTTC	CASSPTAGVAYNEQFF
TRBJ1-2	NA	few	TRBV24-1	TGTGCCACCAGTGATCCCCCTAACTATGGCTACACCTTC	CATSDPPNYGYTF
TRBJ1-1	NA	many	TRBV6-1	TGTGCCAGCAGTGAAGCAGGGACTCTCGCTTTCTTT	CASSEAGTLAFF